This TCR beta chain was sequenced during a study of blood T cells in healthy people across ages. The CDR3 length is 14 residues. With V trimmed by 8 bases and J by 7 bases, 8 bases remained unmatched. The germline V gene encodes CDR1 SNHLY and CDR2 FYNNEI. Primed by a sample-barcoded 5' primer and a J-beta primer mix, a second PCR proceeded for roughly 7 to 11 cycles. TCRdb passed the 5' RACE reads through MiXCR, listing each CDR3 protein once. The sample includes over 1,300,000 distinct CDR3 sequences, approximately 59% of them seen just once. Sequenced material: blood. This chain links TRBV2 with TRBJ1-6; 7 positions agree with TRBD1. The source is a man aged 18 to 30 in good health. CDR3 in amino acids: CASRPGQQNSPLHF. DNA of the CDR3: TGTGCCAGCCGACCGGGACAGCAAAATTCACCCCTCCACTTT.